Listed below are T cell receptor beta chains from one sample, sequenced in a study of control samples from healthy donors and cancer patients. Sequencing was performed with immunoSEQ multiplex PCR; in TCRdb, only in-frame clones are kept and a portion is missing. The table records 35,000 to 50,000 clones, roughly 86% of them present only once. Sequencing input: PBMCs. The source of these receptors is a woman aged 60-70 years with lung cancer. Both conserved end residues are part of each CDR3. A D gene is named only where the DNA matches it firmly. Where a row states a size, it is once, few, many or the class of an expanded clone; other rows omit it.

J	D	size	V	CDR3	DNA
TRBJ2-7	TRBD1	-	TRBV7-9	CASSSRDRTYEQYF	TGTGCCAGCAGCTCGAGGGACAGGACCTACGAGCAGTACTTC
TRBJ1-6	TRBD1	once	TRBV4-2	CASSQDLFTQGWINSPLHF	TGTGCCAGCAGCCAAGATCTTTTTACACAGGGGTGGATTAATTCACCCCTCCACTTT
TRBJ2-2	TRBD2	-	TRBV2	CASSPGGAGELFF	TGTGCCAGCAGTCCCGGGGGGGCCGGGGAGCTGTTTTTT
TRBJ2-2	TRBD1	-	TRBV4-2	CASSQGTGTMSGELFF	TGTGCCAGCAGCCAGGGGACAGGGACGATGAGCGGGGAGCTGTTTTTT
TRBJ2-1	TRBD2	-	TRBV7-9	CASSPRLAGGHNEQFF	TGTGCCAGCAGCCCCAGACTAGCGGGAGGTCACAATGAGCAGTTCTTC
TRBJ2-1	TRBD2	-	TRBV29-1	CSAQLAGEYNEQFF	TGCAGCGCCCAACTAGCGGGGGAATACAATGAGCAGTTCTTC
TRBJ1-4	TRBD1	-	TRBV7-9	CASSSLGDRPNEKLFF	TGTGCCAGCAGCTCTTTGGGGGACAGGCCTAATGAAAAACTGTTTTTT
TRBJ2-7	TRBD2	-	TRBV7-2	CASSLEGTSGRGYEQYF	TGTGCCAGCAGCTTAGAGGGGACTAGCGGGAGGGGCTACGAGCAGTACTTC
TRBJ2-1	-	-	TRBV7-3	CASSQGRERYNEQFF	TGTGCCAGCAGCCAAGGACGGGAGAGGTACAATGAGCAGTTCTTC
TRBJ2-1	-	-	TRBV28	CASSRPGWYNEQFF	TGTGCCAGCAGTAGGCCCGGCTGGTACAATGAGCAGTTCTTC
TRBJ1-1	-	-	TRBV6-6	CASSYSGRGEAFF	TGTGCCAGCAGTTACTCAGGCAGGGGTGAAGCTTTCTTT
TRBJ1-2	TRBD1	-	TRBV27	CASSLSLTGRDYGYTF	TGTGCCAGCAGTTTATCGTTGACAGGGCGCGACTATGGCTACACCTTC
TRBJ2-1	TRBD2	-	TRBV12-3/TRBV12-4	CASGSGSRNEQFF	TGTGCCAGCGGGAGCGGGAGTAGGAATGAGCAGTTCTTC
TRBJ2-1	TRBD1	-	TRBV5-5	CASSLNSGQGIHNEQFF	TGTGCCAGCAGCTTGAATTCGGGACAGGGGATCCACAATGAGCAGTTCTTC
TRBJ1-1	-	-	TRBV7-2	CASSFQNTEAFF	TGTGCCAGCAGCTTTCAGAACACTGAAGCTTTCTTT
TRBJ1-2	TRBD1	once	TRBV6-6	CASSYRGQNYGYTF	TGTGCCAGCAGTTACAGGGGGCAAAACTATGGCTACACCTTC
TRBJ2-2	TRBD1	-	TRBV7-3	CASSPKGAAGELFF	TGTGCCAGCAGCCCCAAGGGGGCAGCCGGGGAGCTGTTTTTT
TRBJ2-5	-	-	TRBV11-2	CASSLDRQETQYF	TGTGCCAGCAGCTTAGACAGGCAAGAGACCCAGTACTTC
TRBJ2-7	-	-	TRBV13	CASSKTLSEQYF	TGTGCCAGCAGCAAAACTTTAAGCGAGCAGTACTTC
TRBJ2-2	-	-	TRBV4-1	CASSQKGKWPSGVHRGAVF	TGCGCCAGCAGCCAAAAAGGCAAATGGCCTTCGGGGGTGCACCGGGGAGCTGTTTTT
TRBJ2-2	-	-	TRBV18	CASSPGNTGELFF	TGTGCCAGCTCACCAGGGAACACCGGGGAGCTGTTTTTT
TRBJ1-1	-	few	TRBV28	CASRGARGLNTEAFF	TGTGCCAGCAGAGGTGCGAGGGGTCTGAACACTGAAGCTTTCTTT
TRBJ1-2	-	-	TRBV24-1	CATSDLRRSYGYTF	TGTGCCACCAGTGATTTGCGGAGGAGCTATGGCTACACCTTC
TRBJ2-7	TRBD2	-	TRBV19	CASNPSGSYEQYF	TGTGCCAGTAACCCGAGCGGGAGTTACGAGCAGTACTTC
TRBJ2-3	TRBD2	-	TRBV6-5	CASSSGLAVDTQYF	TGTGCCAGCAGCTCGGGACTAGCGGTGGATACGCAGTATTTT
TRBJ2-5	-	-	TRBV5-4	CASSPGGTGETQYF	TGTGCCAGCAGCCCAGGAGGGACGGGCGAGACCCAGTACTTC
TRBJ2-1	-	-	TRBV4-1	CASSQDPFRPPYNEQFF	TGCGCCAGCAGCCAAGATCCCTTCCGGCCGCCATACAATGAGCAGTTCTTC
TRBJ2-5	-	once	TRBV6-1	CASSDRGRETQYF	TGTGCCAGCAGTGATCGGGGACGGGAGACCCAGTACTTC
TRBJ1-2	-	once	TRBV6-4	CASSSGGYGYTF	TGTGCCAGCAGTTCGGGTGGCTATGGCTACACCTTC
TRBJ1-1	TRBD1	-	TRBV5-5	CASSFLAGQGNTEAFF	TGTGCCAGCAGCTTTCTGGCGGGACAGGGAAACACTGAAGCTTTCTTT
TRBJ1-2	-	-	TRBV18	CASSRSGTSRPGYGYTF	TGTGCCAGCTCGCGCTCCGGGACAAGCCGCCCGGGTTATGGCTACACCTTC
TRBJ2-1	-	-	TRBV5-1	CASSFGPGSAEQFF	TGCGCCAGCAGCTTCGGACCGGGGTCGGCTGAGCAGTTCTTC
TRBJ1-3	-	-	TRBV5-1	CASSFGQGGNTIYF	TGCGCCAGCAGCTTCGGGCAGGGGGGAAACACCATATATTTT
TRBJ2-3	TRBD2	-	TRBV7-3	CASSPEGLSDTQYF	TGTGCCAGCAGCCCTGAGGGACTATCAGATACGCAGTATTTT
TRBJ2-5	-	-	TRBV3-1/TRBV3-2	CASSQEVDQETQYF	TGTGCCAGCAGCCAAGAAGTTGACCAAGAGACCCAGTACTTC
TRBJ1-1	-	-	TRBV6-5	CASSPNFDSLTEAFF	TGTGCCAGCAGCCCGAACTTCGACAGTCTAACTGAAGCTTTCTTT
TRBJ2-4	TRBD2	-	TRBV9	CASSQIGLADENIQYF	TGTGCCAGCAGCCAAATCGGACTAGCAGACGAAAACATTCAGTACTTC
TRBJ2-3	TRBD1	-	TRBV18	CASRQGYSDTQYF	TGTGCCAGTCGACAGGGGTACTCAGATACGCAGTATTTT
TRBJ1-2	-	once	TRBV5-6	CASSPRRAGKTYGYTF	TGTGCCAGCAGCCCACGCCGGGCAGGGAAAACCTATGGCTACACCTTC
TRBJ2-1	-	-	TRBV13	CASSFWRGPEFYNEQFF	TGTGCCAGCAGCTTCTGGAGGGGACCAGAATTCTACAATGAGCAGTTCTTC
TRBJ2-2	-	-	TRBV5-5	CASGMQGARGTGELFF	TGTGCCAGCGGTATGCAGGGGGCGCGGGGGACCGGGGAGCTGTTTTTT
TRBJ1-1	-	-	TRBV19	CASSIAGDTEAFF	TGTGCCAGTAGTATTGCAGGGGACACTGAAGCTTTCTTT
TRBJ1-1	TRBD1	-	TRBV29-1	CSVLQGAEAFF	TGCAGCGTCCTACAGGGGGCTGAAGCTTTCTTT
TRBJ2-7	TRBD2	-	TRBV5-5	CASSPSGNYYEQYF	TGTGCCAGCAGCCCAAGCGGGAATTATTACGAGCAGTACTTC
TRBJ2-1	TRBD2	-	TRBV11-2	CASSSWGGYNEQFF	TGTGCCAGCAGCTCCTGGGGGGGATACAATGAGCAGTTCTTC
TRBJ1-1	TRBD1	-	TRBV7-2	CASSSTGTGIVTEAFF	TGTGCCAGCAGCTCAACCGGGACAGGGATTGTTACTGAAGCTTTCTTT
TRBJ1-2	-	-	TRBV19	CASSSRQEFYGYTF	TGTGCCAGTAGTTCCCGACAGGAGTTCTATGGCTACACCTTC
TRBJ2-7	-	-	TRBV12-3/TRBV12-4	CASSFLRSYEQYF	TGTGCCAGCAGTTTCTTGCGGTCCTACGAGCAGTACTTC
TRBJ1-1	-	-	TRBV7-9	CASSPRIRNTEAFF	TGTGCCAGCAGCCCCCGGATACGGAACACTGAAGCTTTCTTT
TRBJ2-7	-	-	TRBV2	CASSYLRDTHEQYF	TGTGCCAGCAGTTATCTTCGGGACACTCACGAGCAGTACTTC
TRBJ1-2	-	few	TRBV18	CASSLDSHFPLRRRIANYGYTF	TGTGCCAGCTCACTCGACAGCCACTTTCCCCTTCGCCGGCGAATAGCTAACTATGGCTACACCTTC
TRBJ2-1	-	-	TRBV5-1	CASSLGLEYNEQFF	TGCGCCAGCAGCTTGGGGCTAGAGTACAATGAGCAGTTCTTC
TRBJ1-6	TRBD1	-	TRBV19	CASRDSNSPPHF	TGTGCCAGCCGGGACAGCAATTCACCTCCCCACTTT
TRBJ2-1	-	-	TRBV7-3	CASSGTVNSYNEQFF	TGTGCCAGCAGTGGGACGGTCAACTCCTACAATGAGCAGTTCTTC
TRBJ2-3	TRBD2	-	TRBV24-1	CATSDLGREAGDTQYF	TGTGCCACCAGTGATTTGGGGAGGGAAGCGGGAGATACGCAGTATTTT
TRBJ2-1	TRBD2	-	TRBV5-1	CASSWAGTSFFF	TGCGCCAGCAGCTGGGCCGGGACTAGTTTCTTCTTC
TRBJ2-1	-	-	TRBV6-2/TRBV6-3	CASRYTTGYNEQFF	TGTGCCAGCAGGTACACCACGGGTTACAATGAGCAGTTCTTC